This is a list of T cell receptor beta chains from one sample in a study of response to subunit inactivated influenza vaccine. One entry per CDR3 protein results from TCRdb running MiXCR on the RT-PCR reads. Of approximately 570,000 distinct CDR3 sequences listed, roughly 8.2% are singletons. Sequences were derived from PBMCs from blood, sampled around 25 months after vaccination. The receptors come from a man aged 50 to 69 who received an inactivated influenza vaccine. CDR3s include the opening cysteine and the closing phenylalanine or tryptophan. The order of the fields is V gene, clone size, D gene, J gene, CDR3 DNA, CDR3 protein. A D gene is named only where the DNA matches it firmly. Clone size is not always given. Where it is, it says once, few, many or a class for expanded clones.

TRBV10-1	.	.	TRBJ2-3	TGCGCCAGCAGTGGGGTACCCGGGACAGATACGCAGTATTTT	CASSGVPGTDTQYF
TRBV7-2	many	.	TRBJ1-1	TGTGCCAGCAGCTTAGTAGAGGGAGGAAGGAACACTGAAGCTTTCTTT	CASSLVEGGRNTEAFF
TRBV29-1	.	.	TRBJ2-5	TGCAGCGTTGAAGGGTTCATGCAGGGCATGGTGGGGACCCAGTACTTC	CSVEGFMQGMVGTQYF
TRBV2	.	.	TRBJ1-2	TGTGCCAGCAGTCCCAGTAGTGGGACCCGGGAAGGCTACACCTTC	CASSPSSGTREGYTF
TRBV2	.	TRBD2	TRBJ2-1	TGTGCCAGACGGGGACTAGCGGGACACTACAATGAGCAGTTCTTC	CARRGLAGHYNEQFF
TRBV20-1	many	.	TRBJ1-1	TGCAGTGCTACAGGGTGGGAGAAAACTGAAGCTTTCTTT	CSATGWEKTEAFF
TRBV4-1	.	.	TRBJ1-5	TGCGCCAGCAGCCGTAGCGAGGGAAGGGTTTTGATCAATCAGCCCCAGCATTTT	CASSRSEGRVLINQPQHF
TRBV9	few	TRBD1	TRBJ2-1	TGTGCCAGCAGCGTAGAGGGACAGGGATTAAATGAGCAGTTCTTC	CASSVEGQGLNEQFF
TRBV4-1	many	.	TRBJ2-7	TGCGCCAGCAGCCAAGAATGGACCTACGAGCAGTACTTC	CASSQEWTYEQYF
TRBV20-1	many	.	TRBJ2-1	TGCAGTGCTAGCCCCAACAATGAGCAGTTCTTC	CSASPNNEQFF
TRBV6-2/TRBV6-3	.	.	TRBJ2-7	TGTGCCAGCAGTTACGTTGGGACGGCCGGGGCATTGCAGTACTTC	CASSYVGTAGALQYF
TRBV20-1	few	TRBD2	TRBJ2-3	TGCAGTGCCCCTAGCGGGGGAGTCACAGATACGCAGTATTTT	CSAPSGGVTDTQYF
TRBV11-1	few	.	TRBJ2-3	TGTGCCAGCAGCTTGAGCCGCGGGGATACGCAGTATTTT	CASSLSRGDTQYF
TRBV12-3/TRBV12-4	many	.	TRBJ2-7	TGTGCCAGCAGTTTCGTAGGGGACGAGCAGTACTTC	CASSFVGDEQYF
TRBV9	many	TRBD2	TRBJ2-3	TGTGCCAGCAGCGATAGCGGGAGGCCAGATACGCAGTATTTT	CASSDSGRPDTQYF
TRBV7-2	.	TRBD2	TRBJ2-3	TGTGCCAGCAGCCCCTGGGGCTCTAGCGGGGCAGATACGCAGTATTTT	CASSPWGSSGADTQYF
TRBV4-3	few	.	TRBJ2-3	TGCGCCAGCAGCCCCCCGGGAAAAGGGTTTACGCAGTATTTT	CASSPPGKGFTQYF
TRBV10-3	many	TRBD1	TRBJ2-1	TGTGCCATCAGGCCGGGACAGGGGAATGAGCAGTTCTTC	CAIRPGQGNEQFF
TRBV2	many	.	TRBJ2-7	TGTGCCAGCAGTGAAACAGGGCTAGACGAGCAGTACTTC	CASSETGLDEQYF
TRBV10-3	.	.	TRBJ2-7	TGTGCCACCGGGAGGACAGAACTGGGCGAGCAGTACTTC	CATGRTELGEQYF
TRBV6-5	.	.	TRBJ1-5	TGTGCCAGCAGTTACGAGGGAAGGCAGCCCCGGCATTTT	CASSYEGRQPRHF
TRBV6-2/TRBV6-3	.	.	TRBJ2-5	TGTGCCACGCGTACATCAGGGATTGAGACCCAGTACTTC	CATRTSGIETQYF
TRBV7-8	many	TRBD2	TRBJ2-1	TGTGCCAGCAGCGAGCGGACTAGCGGGGTTTACAATGAGCAGTTCTTC	CASSERTSGVYNEQFF
TRBV5-1	.	.	TRBJ1-1	TGCGCCAGCCAACAGAGTTTGAACACTGAAGCTTTCTTT	CASQQSLNTEAFF
TRBV20-1	few	TRBD2	TRBJ2-3	TGCAGTGCCCGCCTTCGAGCGGGGGTCGGCACAGATACGCAGTATTTT	CSARLRAGVGTDTQYF
TRBV20-1	few	.	TRBJ2-7	TGCAGTGCTTCCGGGACAAACCTACCTGCTAGGGAGCAGTACTTC	CSASGTNLPAREQYF
TRBV10-3	many	.	TRBJ2-3	TGTGCCACCTCTTCGGGGGATACAGATACGCAGTATTTT	CATSSGDTDTQYF
TRBV5-6	.	TRBD2	TRBJ2-7	TGTGCCAGCAGCTTGGGCCGGACTAGATCCTTTCGGGAGCAGTACTTC	CASSLGRTRSFREQYF
TRBV6-2/TRBV6-3	many	.	TRBJ2-4	TGTGCCAGCAGTCGACAGCTACTAGCCAAAAACATTCAGTACTTC	CASSRQLLAKNIQYF
TRBV5-5	.	.	TRBJ2-7	TGTGCCAGCAGCTTGGATGGAGGCCCCTACGAGCAGTACTTC	CASSLDGGPYEQYF
TRBV4-1	.	TRBD2	TRBJ2-7	TGCGCCAGCAGCCAAGAGGGTAGCGGGAGGGACGAGCAGTACTTC	CASSQEGSGRDEQYF
TRBV20-1	few	TRBD1	TRBJ1-3	TGCAGTGCTAGTCCTAGACGGACAGGGGGCACTGGAAACACCATATATTTT	CSASPRRTGGTGNTIYF
TRBV15	many	.	TRBJ2-3	TGTGCCACCAGCAGAGAGTGGGATACGCAGTATTTT	CATSREWDTQYF
TRBV6-2/TRBV6-3	.	TRBD2	TRBJ2-7	TGTGCCAGCAGGGCCGGGACTAGCCGTATAAATGAGCAGTACTTC	CASRAGTSRINEQYF
TRBV21-1	.	.	TRBJ2-5	TGTGCCAGCAGCAAAGCACTAGCGGTCGTCCAAGAGACCCAGTACTTC	CASSKALAVVQETQYF
TRBV6-2/TRBV6-3	.	TRBD1	TRBJ1-1	TGTGCCAGCAGTTACTCGGGACAGGGGGCCAATGAAGCTTTCTTT	CASSYSGQGANEAFF
TRBV5-1	many	.	TRBJ2-4	TGCGCCAGCAGCACCGGGACCAAAAACATTCAGTACTTC	CASSTGTKNIQYF
TRBV7-9	few	TRBD1	TRBJ1-6	TGTGCCAGCAGCTCCGGGACAGGGGCGTATAATTCACCCCTCCACTTT	CASSSGTGAYNSPLHF
TRBV5-1	few	TRBD1	TRBJ2-7	TGCGCCAGCAGCTTGGGAGGGACAGCCACCTACGAGCAGTACTTC	CASSLGGTATYEQYF
TRBV6-5	many	TRBD1	TRBJ1-1	TGTGCCAGCAGTTTCCCCGGGACAGGGAACACTGAAGCTTTCTTT	CASSFPGTGNTEAFF
TRBV12-3/TRBV12-4	few	.	TRBJ2-3	TGTGCCAGCAGTTTGAGGCCCTATGGGACAGATACGCAGTATTTT	CASSLRPYGTDTQYF
TRBV7-8	few	.	TRBJ2-3	TGTGCCAGCAGCGAGTGGTCTACGCAGTATTTT	CASSEWSTQYF
TRBV15	few	.	TRBJ2-7	TGTGCCACCAGCAGAGATCGACAGGCCCTAACTTTCTACGAGCAGTACTTC	CATSRDRQALTFYEQYF
TRBV20-1	.	.	TRBJ2-5	TGCAGTGCTCCTCCGGGCTTGGTACAAGAGACCCAGTACTTC	CSAPPGLVQETQYF
TRBV10-3	few	TRBD2	TRBJ2-1	TGTGCCACCACCGGACTAGTGGGGGACAATGAGCAGTTCTTC	CATTGLVGDNEQFF
TRBV20-1	many	.	TRBJ1-2	TGCAGTGCTAGTGAAACAGGGACCTATGGCTACACCTTC	CSASETGTYGYTF